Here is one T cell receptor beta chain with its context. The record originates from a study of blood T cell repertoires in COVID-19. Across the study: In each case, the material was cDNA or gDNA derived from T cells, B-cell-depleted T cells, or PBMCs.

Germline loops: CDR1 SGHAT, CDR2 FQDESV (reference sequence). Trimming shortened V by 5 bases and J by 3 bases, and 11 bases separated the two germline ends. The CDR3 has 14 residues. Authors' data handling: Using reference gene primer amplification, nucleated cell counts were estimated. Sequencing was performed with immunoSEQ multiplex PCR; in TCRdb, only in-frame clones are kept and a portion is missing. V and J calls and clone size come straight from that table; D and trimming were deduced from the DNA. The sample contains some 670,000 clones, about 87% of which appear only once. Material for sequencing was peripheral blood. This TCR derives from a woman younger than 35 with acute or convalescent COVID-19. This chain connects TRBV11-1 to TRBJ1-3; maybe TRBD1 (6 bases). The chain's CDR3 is CASSTGQSGNTIYF. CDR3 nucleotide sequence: TGTGCCAGCAGCACTGGACAGAGTGGAAACACCATATATTTT.